The 10 T cell receptor beta chains given below trace back to one sample, sequenced in a study of T cell clonality in common variable immunodeficiency (dated by TCRdb to about 2015). The library was made by the immunoSEQ multiplex PCR assay. The immuneACCESS repertoire file appears here via TCRdb, limited to in-frame rearrangements. These files lack a portion of the clones; in checked studies, under half of the deficit traces to unresolved V genes, and the cause of the others is not known. With about 35,000 clones recorded, this sample contains no clone counted only once. The biggest ten clones account for roughly 8.9% of the sample. The specimen sequenced was peripheral blood mononuclear cells. The receptor set was obtained from a person aged 18 to 75 in good health.

Regarding this clone: The DNA ends 3 residues before the CDR3 does, and the rest of the CDR3 is filled in from the germline J gene. J is TRBJ2-7 and V is TRBV30, with D perhaps TRBD1 (6 bases). CDR1 is GTSNPN, CDR2 SVGIG, per germline (reference sequence). This CDR3 comprises 12 residues. V gave up 7 bases and J gave up 3 bases, with 13 bases separating them. The DNA read from the CDR3 is TGTGCCTCAGCGACAGGATTCTACGAG. Its translation: CASATGFYE. The full CDR3 is CASATGFYEQYF.

This clone was found many times. The read finishes 3 residues shy of the CDR3 end, and the germline J gene is used to complete it. V is TRBV2 and J is TRBJ2-7; weak D call: TRBD2 (5 bases). CDR1 is SNHLY, CDR2 FYNNEI, per germline. The CDR3 runs 14 residues. Between the trimmed V and J ends, which lost 1 base and 4 bases, there was a span of 11 bases. The CDR3: CASSEEWRGYEQYF. Partial CDR3 DNA: TGTGCCAGCAGTGAAGAATGGCGAGGGTACGAG. The whole variable domain, filled in from reference TRBV2 and TRBJ2-7, reads EPEVTQTPSHQVTQMGQEVILRCVPISNHLYFYWYRQILGQKVEFLVSFYNNEISEKSEIFDDQFSVERPDGSNFTLKIRSTKLEDSAMYFCASSEEWRGYEQYFGPGTRLTVT.

This clone has at least ten counts. The read ends 3 residues shy of where the CDR3 ends; the end is completed using the germline J gene. The chain is built from TRBV7-9 and TRBJ1-2; 8 bases are a match to TRBD1. The V and J ends lost 5 bases and 7 bases, in that order; junction bases with no gene match: 12. The germline gives CDR1 SEHNR, CDR2 FQNEAQ (reference sequence). The CDR3 extends over 15 amino acids. The covered CDR3 bases are TGTGCCAGCAGCCCCAGGACAGGGAAAATCGGTGGC. It specifies CASSPRTGKIGG. The entire CDR3 protein is CASSPRTGKIGGYTF.

This clone was counted at least ten times. The read is 3 residues too short to cover the CDR3 end, so that end is filled in from the germline J gene. The V and J genes are TRBV5-1 and TRBJ2-2; possibly TRBD1 for D (6 bases). Germline CDR1 reads SGHRS; CDR2 reads YFSETQ. The CDR3 is made up of 20 amino acids. Trimming removed 4 bases from V and 2 bases from J, with 27 bases in between. Here the CDR3 reads CASSPRLVSTTGLNTGELFF. The DNA read from the CDR3 is TGCGCCAGCAGCCCTCGCCTTGTCTCAACTACAGGGCTTAACACCGGGGAG.

This clone has at least ten counts. The read ends 3 residues early relative to the CDR3; the germline J gene fills the gap. The chain has TRBV7-3 and TRBJ2-5; tentative D call: TRBD1 (5 bases). Looked up from germline, CDR1 is SGHTA and CDR2 is FQGTGA. The CDR3 contains 15 residues. Trimming pared 2 bases from V and 3 bases from J, leaving 13 bases between. The sequenced part of the CDR3 DNA is TGTGCCAGCAGCTTATACAGGACCTTGAAAGAGACC. Residues: CASSLYRTLKET. The complete CDR3 protein is CASSLYRTLKETQYF. Using reference TRBV7-3 and TRBJ2-5 for the parts outside the CDR3, the full variable domain is GAGVSQTPSNKVTEKGKYVELRCDPISGHTALYWYRQSLGQGPEFLIYFQGTGAADDSGLPNDRFFAVRPEGSVSTLKIQRTERGDSAVYLCASSLYRTLKETQYFGPGTRLLVL.

This clone was counted at least ten times. With the read ending 3 residues before the CDR3 end, the germline J gene is used to fill in that end. This chain uses TRBV4-1 with TRBJ2-3; 11 bases are shared with TRBD1. V lost 1 base and J lost 4; bases outside the gene matches: 7. Looked up from germline, CDR1 is MGHRA and CDR2 is YSYEKL. CDR3 length equals 17 residues. Partial CDR3 DNA: TGCGCCAGCAGCCAAGGACCGGGACAGGGGGGTTCAGATACG. Its translation is CASSQGPGQGGSDT. The CDR3 as a whole reads CASSQGPGQGGSDTQYF.

This clone occurred many times. The read halts 3 residues ahead of the CDR3 end, with the missing end drawn from the germline J gene. This chain uses TRBV30 with TRBJ2-3; maybe TRBD2 (6 bases). The CDR3 is 14 amino acids. The V gene lost 4 bases and the J gene lost 3 bases, with 14 bases spanning the gap. Germline assignment: CDR1 GTSNPN and CDR2 SVGIG (reference sequence). This CDR3 reads CAWTRDRGTDTQYF. The sequenced CDR3 bases are TGTGCCTGGACCCGGGACCGGGGGACAGATACG.

Many counts were recorded for this clone. The sequence runs out 3 residues before the end of the CDR3; the remainder is reconstructed from the germline J gene. The chain links TRBV5-1 to TRBJ1-1; D not resolved. This CDR3 region has 12 residues. V was shortened by 4 bases and J by 4 bases, with 8 bases between the two germline ends. Per the germline V gene, CDR1 is SGHRS and CDR2 is YFSETQ. The part of the CDR3 DNA that was read is TGCGCCAGCAGCCTCGGTCGCACTGAA. This encodes CASSLGRTE. The entire CDR3 reads CASSLGRTEAFF.

In its sample, this clone was seen a few times. The CDR3 is cut off 3 residues early in the read; its end comes from the germline J gene. The chain is built from TRBV29-1 and TRBJ2-1, with a possible D match to TRBD1 (5 bases). V lost 2 bases to trimming and J lost 7 bases, with 18 bases between them. The CDR3 spans 15 residues. Germline values: CDR1 SQVTM, CDR2 ANQGSEA. The sequenced part of the CDR3 DNA is TGCAGCGTTGAATCAACCGACAGAACGCGGAATGAG. This codes for CSVESTDRTRNE. The entire CDR3 reads CSVESTDRTRNEQFF.

This clone was counted at least ten times. Read coverage stops 3 residues before the CDR3 terminus; the germline J gene supplies the remainder. The V and J genes are TRBV5-1 and TRBJ1-1, with 8 nucleotides matching TRBD1. The germline gives CDR1 SGHRS, CDR2 YFSETQ. The CDR3 loop spans 14 amino acids. The V and J ends lost 4 bases and 6 bases, in that order; junction bases with no gene match: 8. The sequenced CDR3 bases are TGCGCCAGCAGCCAAGGACAGGGTGAGGCTGAA. This encodes CASSQGQGEAE. In full, the CDR3 reads CASSQGQGEAEAFF.